This T cell receptor (beta chain) was profiled in a study of T cell changes during pregnancy in multiple sclerosis. TCRdb's table, derived via immunoSEQ multiplex PCR, lists solely in-frame clones and lacks some. Of roughly 40,000 clones detected, around 93% appear once; the ten largest clones hold under 0.4%. V was trimmed by 3 bases and J by 4 bases, leaving 8 bases between them. Germline V gene sequence: CDR1 KGHSH, CDR2 LQKENI. The CDR3 has 13 amino acids. The rearrangement uses TRBV18 and TRBJ2-3; no definite D call. The starting material was CD4+ T cells from peripheral blood mononuclear cells, obtained after pregnancy. The sequence was obtained from a female donor with multiple sclerosis, enrolled in a pregnancy study. DNA for the CDR3: TGTGCCAGCTCACCGGCGGAAGCAGATACGCAGTATTTT. It encodes CASSPAEADTQYF. The complete variable domain, with remaining parts taken from reference TRBV18 and TRBJ2-3, reads NAGVMQNPRHLVRRRGQEARLRCSPMKGHSHVYWYRQLPEEGLKFMVYLQKENIIDESGMPKERFSAEFPKEGPSILRIQQVVRGDSAAYFCASSPAEADTQYFGPGTRLTVL.